This entry lists 13 T cell receptor beta chains sequenced from one sample in a study of blood T cells in healthy people across ages (dated by TCRdb to about 2015). Library creation used 5' RACE. This sample was sequenced with an Illumina HiSeq 2500. The second PCR ran for about 7 to 11 cycles and used a J-beta primer mix along with a sample-barcoded 5' primer. TCRdb reworked the public reads: Q25 trimming with fastp, MiXCR clone assembly, productive beta chains retained. Rows merge per CDR3 protein into single entries with the most common DNA and genes. The table for this sample lists 550,000 to 800,000 distinct CDR3 sequences; about 30% of them were counted only once. The ten most abundant clones make up just over 15% of the sample. Material for sequencing was blood. Receptors were obtained from a woman at least 80 years old in good health. Donor details come from another sample of the same person, matched by shared clones.

The J gene is TRBJ2-3, the V gene TRBV12-3 or TRBV12-4; TRBD2 matches at 11 bases. This CDR3 region has 14 residues. V lost 7 bases, J lost 10 bases, and 10 bases stayed unmatched. CDR3 loop: CASTSGSGGGAQYF. The DNA of the CDR3 is TGTGCCAGCACCTCGGGTAGCGGGGGGGGTGCGCAGTATTTT.

This clonotype has at least ten counts. The rearrangement uses TRBV30 and TRBJ2-7, with D unresolved. This CDR3 is 11 amino acids long. The germline V and J ends were trimmed by 0 bases and 4 bases, with 4 bases remaining between them. Germline CDR1 GTSNPN, CDR2 SVGIG (reference sequence). CDR3 sequence: CAWSVQYEQYF. In DNA, the CDR3 is TGTGCCTGGAGTGTACAGTACGAGCAGTACTTC.

This clonotype has at least ten counts. The CDR3 loop reads CSARAMGALLRETQYF. The DNA of the CDR3 is TGCAGTGCTAGGGCAATGGGGGCGCTACTTAGGGAGACCCAGTACTTC. The chain has TRBV20-1 and TRBJ2-5; a weak D match, TRBD1 (6 bases). CDR3 length: 16 amino acids. Germline lookup yields CDR1 DFQATT and CDR2 SNEGSKA (reference sequence). Trimming removed 3 bases from V and 5 bases from J, with 22 bases in between.

CDR3: CASSSAGQGNYGYTF. CDR3 DNA: TGTGCCAGCAGTTCCGCGGGACAGGGGAACTATGGCTACACCTTC. The chain combines TRBV6-6 with TRBJ1-2, with 10 bases lining up with TRBD1. CDR1 is MNHNY and CDR2 is SVGAGI in the germline V gene (reference sequence). Losses at the gene ends were 4 bases for V and 2 bases for J; bases not matched to a gene: 4. This CDR3 has 15 residues.

With respect to this clonotype: Just one base apart from a much larger clone, this may be a read error. This chain joins TRBV12-3 or TRBV12-4 and TRBJ2-1, with 14 bases that match TRBD2. With 6 bases clipped from V and 13 bases from J, the junction kept 17 bases outside the gene matches. The CDR3 is 17 amino acids. The CDR3 nucleotides are TGTGCCAGCAGCCGGACTAGCGGGGGGACCTACGGCGCGACCCAGTTCTTC. Its protein is CASSRTSGGTYGATQFF.

This clonotype has only a few counts. This may be a read error: a much more frequent sequence differs by one nucleotide. The rearrangement uses TRBV7-2 and TRBJ2-4; 11 bases fit TRBD2. The end of the DNA aligns better with TRBJ2-7, so the J call may be wrong. The CDR3 is 15 amino acids. CDR1 is SGHTA, CDR2 FQGNSA, per germline. The CDR3 loop is CASSVSGGAGYEQYF. DNA of the CDR3: TGTGCCAGCAGTGTTAGCGGGGGGGCAGGATACGAGCAGTACTTC.

The chain uses TRBV29-1 and TRBJ2-1, with D possibly matching TRBD2 (6 bases). CDR3 length equals 13 residues. Germline V gene lookup returns CDR1 SQVTM and CDR2 ANQGSEA. Trimming took 4 bases from V and 4 from J, leaving 11 bases between them. The CDR3 sequence: CSVGRDGYNEQFF. In DNA form, the CDR3 reads TGCAGCGTTGGGCGGGACGGGTACAATGAGCAGTTCTTC.

The rearrangement links TRBV5-1 to TRBJ2-1, with D tentatively TRBD2 (7 bases). This CDR3 region has 16 residues. Germline loops: CDR1 SGHRS, CDR2 YFSETQ. V dropped 4 bases and J dropped 2 bases, with 16 bases sitting between them. The CDR3 reads CASSPAGAAAYNEQFF. DNA of the CDR3: TGCGCCAGCAGCCCTGCGGGGGCAGCAGCCTACAATGAGCAGTTCTTC. Supplemented by reference TRBV5-1 and TRBJ2-1, the full variable domain reads KAGVTQTPRYLIKTRGQQVTLSCSPISGHRSVSWYQQTPGQGLQFLFEYFSETQRNKGNFPGRFSGRQFSNSRSEMNVSTLELGDSALYLCASSPAGAAAYNEQFFGPGTRLTVL.

Details on this clonotype: It may be a read error: a sequence one base away is much more abundant. The rearrangement joins TRBV11-2 to TRBJ2-7; D not resolved. This CDR3 has 14 amino acids. Germline CDR1 and CDR2: SGHAT and FQNNGV. V was shortened by 1 base and J by 8 bases, with 15 bases between the two germline ends. The CDR3 here is CASSLGGTCNKQYF. CDR3 in DNA: TGTGCCAGCAGCTTAGGGGGTACTTGTAACAAGCAGTACTTC.

This clonotype was picked up many times. The rearrangement links TRBV5-1 to TRBJ2-1, with D possibly matching TRBD2 (6 bases). V was cut by 0 bases and J by 5 bases, with 15 bases left in between. CDR3 size: 16 residues. Germline values: CDR1 SGHRS, CDR2 YFSETQ. CDR3 coding DNA: TGCGCCAGCAGCTTGGCGTTCAGCGGGTGGAACAATGAGCAGTTCTTC. Its translation is CASSLAFSGWNNEQFF.

As to this clonotype: This could be a read error, since a much larger clone is one nucleotide away. This CDR3 reads CASTPDLLNEKLFF. CDR3 in DNA: TGTGCCAGCACCCCGGACCTCTTAAATGAAAAACTGTTTTTT. J is TRBJ1-4 and V is TRBV9; no clear D gene. The CDR3 has 14 amino acids. The V and J ends lost 6 bases and 5 bases respectively, with 14 bases between them. The germline gives CDR1 SGDLS, CDR2 YYNGEE.

V and J are TRBV7-2 and TRBJ2-7; TRBD1 might be the D (6 bases). The CDR3 sequence is 13 residues long. The V end was cut by 3 bases, the J end by 3 bases, with 9 bases between. The germline V gene encodes CDR1 SGHTA and CDR2 FQGNSA. DNA for the CDR3: TGTGCCAGCAGCTTCCCGGACAGCTACGAGCAGTACTTC. Its translation is CASSFPDSYEQYF. The whole variable domain, filled in from reference TRBV7-2 and TRBJ2-7, reads GAGVSQSPSNKVTEKGKDVELRCDPISGHTALYWYRQSLGQGLEFLIYFQGNSAPDKSGLPSDRFSAERTGGSVSTLTIQRTQQEDSAVYLCASSFPDSYEQYFGPGTRLTVT.

This clonotype was seen many times. This CDR3 is CASSQGPRGQGDTQYF. The CDR3 DNA reads as TGTGCCAGCAGCCAAGGGCCTCGGGGGCAGGGAGATACGCAGTATTTT. The chain uses TRBV3-1 and TRBJ2-3; either TRBD1 or TRBD2 may fit D (6 bases each). V lost 1 base and J 5 bases, leaving 16 bases between the germline ends. CDR3 size: 16 residues. The germline V gene encodes CDR1 LGHDT and CDR2 YNNKEL (reference sequence).